Below, one T cell receptor (beta chain) is given with its context. The antigen remains unidentified. This sample is drawn from a study of chemoradiotherapy in HPV16-positive cancers. Study observations and caveats: Candidate HPV-specific clones and E7-related TCR motifs grew in tumor during treatment.

Generated by immunoSEQ multiplex PCR, the TCRdb table keeps only in-frame clones and is missing some. Counted here are about 9,200 clones, about 80% occurring once; the ten biggest clones make up 10%. The CDR3 spans 12 residues. V gave up 7 bases and J gave up 0 bases, with 6 bases separating them. In germline, CDR1 is MNHNS, CDR2 SASEGT. This material was collected from a patient who underwent chemoradiotherapy. This TCR was recovered from a human donor with HPV-associated anogenital cancer. The rearrangement uses TRBV6-1 and TRBJ1-1; D is uncertain. CDR3 in amino acids: CASKDLNTEAFF. CDR3 nucleotide sequence: TGTGCCAGCAAAGACCTGAACACTGAAGCTTTCTTT.